The 6 T cell receptor beta chains below all came from one sample that was sequenced in a study of blood T cell repertoires in COVID-19 (dated by TCRdb to the early 2020s). Library construction relied on the immunoSEQ multiplex PCR assay. The source is immuneACCESS, and TCRdb retained only in-frame sequences with V and J called. Part of the clones is not carried over; for the studies checked, unresolved V genes explain less than half of this, and the remainder is unexplained. This sample has 250,000 or so clones in its table, and about nine tenths of those were observed once. Roughly 3% of the sample is taken by the ten largest. Sequencing used peripheral blood. The receptors were sampled from a man aged 25-45 years with COVID-19, enrolled during active disease.

The chain combines TRBV7-9 with TRBJ1-3, with TRBD1 matching over 7 bases. With V trimmed by 1 base and J by 1 base, 10 bases remained unmatched. From germline, CDR1 is SEHNR and CDR2 FQNEAQ (reference sequence). The CDR3 spans 18 residues. Here the CDR3 DNA reads TGTGCCAGCAGCTTAGTTGGGGACAGCCCCTATTCTGGAAACACCATATATTTT. It is translated as CASSLVGDSPYSGNTIYF.

V is TRBV28 and J is TRBJ1-1; possibly TRBD1 for D (6 bases). CDR1 is MDHEN and CDR2 is SYDVKM in the germline V gene. The V and J ends lost 5 bases and 1 base respectively, with 23 bases between them. The CDR3 length is 18 residues. The CDR3 DNA follows: TGTGCCAGCAGTCGTACAGGGATCTTCGGGGTTGAGAACACTGAAGCTTTCTTT. Translating it yields CASSRTGIFGVENTEAFF.

The genes are TRBV25-1 and TRBJ2-2; D remains ambiguous. The CDR3 sequence is 14 residues long. V lost 6 bases and J 1 base, leaving 9 bases between the germline ends. Germline V gene sequence: CDR1 MGHDK, CDR2 SYGVNS. CDR3 DNA sequence: TGTGCCAGCAGACCCAGTGAGAACACCGGGGAGCTGTTTTTT. Its translation is CASRPSENTGELFF. The full variable domain, its missing parts supplied by reference TRBV25-1 and TRBJ2-2, is EADIYQTPRYLVIGTGKKITLECSQTMGHDKMYWYQQDPGMELHLIHYSYGVNSTEKGDLSSESTVSRIRTEHFPLTLESARPSHTSQYLCASRPSENTGELFFGEGSRLTVL.

The rearrangement joins TRBV28 to TRBJ1-2; TRBD1 matches at 7 bases. Germline trimming cut 4 bases from V and 5 bases from J; bases unmatched to any gene: 7. In germline, CDR1 is MDHEN, CDR2 SYDVKM. The CDR3 length is 14 residues. The CDR3 loop is CASSSTDRVYGYTF. The CDR3 bases are TGTGCCAGCAGTTCAACAGACAGGGTTTATGGCTACACCTTC.

The J gene is TRBJ1-2, the V gene TRBV7-2; 9 nucleotides match TRBD1. This CDR3 spans 14 amino acids. Germline CDR1 and CDR2: SGHTA and FQGNSA. Losses at the gene ends were 5 bases for V and 7 bases for J; bases not matched to a gene: 8. The CDR3 reads CASSKLQGASGYTF. CDR3 in DNA: TGTGCCAGCAGCAAGCTACAGGGGGCCTCTGGCTACACCTTC.

This clone has just one count. This chain links TRBV6-6 with TRBJ2-1; weak D call: TRBD1 (6 bases). The CDR3 is 15 amino acids. In germline, CDR1 is MNHNY, CDR2 SVGAGI (reference sequence). The V and J ends lost 6 bases and 3 bases respectively, with 15 bases between them. CDR3 nucleotides: TGTGCCAGCAGCGACGACCGGGACATCTACAATGAGCAGTTCTTC. Translating gives CASSDDRDIYNEQFF.